The T cell receptor (beta chain) under discussion was sequenced for a study of blood T cell repertoires in COVID-19. Study background: Donors in the United States, Italy and Spain gave samples during acute or convalescent COVID-19. Nucleic acid was either cDNA or gDNA, and it came from T cells, B-cell-depleted T cells, or PBMCs.

The CDR3 runs to 16 residues. Germline V CDR1 and CDR2: SGHAT, FQNNGV. V shed 3 bases and J shed 2 bases, with 16 bases lying between them. Per the authors' pipeline: Amplified reference gene primers provided the basis for estimating nucleated cell counts. Generated by immunoSEQ multiplex PCR, the TCRdb table keeps only in-frame clones and is missing some. That table is the source of V, J and clone size, and D and trimming were worked out from the DNA. The table includes some 45,000 clones, 80% detected once. The receptor's source is a man between 65 and 80 years old with acute or convalescent COVID-19. Material: peripheral blood. V and J are TRBV11-2 and TRBJ2-5; D might be TRBD2 (6 bases). The chain's CDR3 is CASSLGGLGVQETQYF. The CDR3 DNA reads as TGTGCCAGCAGCTTGGGAGGACTTGGTGTTCAAGAGACCCAGTACTTC.